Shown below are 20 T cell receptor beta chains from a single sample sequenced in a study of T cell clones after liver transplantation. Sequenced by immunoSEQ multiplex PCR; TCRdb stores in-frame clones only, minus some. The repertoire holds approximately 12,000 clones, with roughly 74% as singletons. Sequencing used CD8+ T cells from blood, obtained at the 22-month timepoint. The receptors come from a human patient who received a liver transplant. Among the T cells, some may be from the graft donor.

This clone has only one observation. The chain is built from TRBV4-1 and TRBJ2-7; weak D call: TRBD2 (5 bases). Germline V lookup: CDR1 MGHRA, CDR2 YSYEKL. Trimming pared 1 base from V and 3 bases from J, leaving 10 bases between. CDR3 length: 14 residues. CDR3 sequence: CASSQVSGNYEQYF. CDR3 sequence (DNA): TGCGCCAGCAGCCAAGTATCCGGGAACTACGAGCAGTACTTC.

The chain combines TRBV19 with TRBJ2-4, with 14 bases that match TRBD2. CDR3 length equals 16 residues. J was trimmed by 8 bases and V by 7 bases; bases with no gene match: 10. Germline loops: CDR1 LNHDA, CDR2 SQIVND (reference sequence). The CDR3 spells CASTAGTSGSRDIQYF. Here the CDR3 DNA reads TGTGCCAGTACCGCCGGGACTAGCGGGAGCCGGGACATTCAGTACTTC.

Here the CDR3 reads CASSLGNEQYF. CDR3 coding DNA: TGTGCCAGCAGTTTAGGAAACGAGCAGTACTTC. The rearrangement links TRBV27 to TRBJ2-7; D gene unclear. V lost 2 bases and J lost 5, with 4 bases in between. The germline V gene encodes CDR1 MNHEY and CDR2 SMNVEV (reference sequence). The CDR3 is made up of 11 amino acids.

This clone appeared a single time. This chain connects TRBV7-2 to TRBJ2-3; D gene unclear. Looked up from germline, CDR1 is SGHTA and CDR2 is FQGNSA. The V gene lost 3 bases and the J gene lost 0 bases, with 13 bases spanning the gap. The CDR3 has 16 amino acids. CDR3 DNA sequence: TGTGCCAGCAGCTTGGGTGTCTTGGCGAGCACAGATACGCAGTATTTT. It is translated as CASSLGVLASTDTQYF.

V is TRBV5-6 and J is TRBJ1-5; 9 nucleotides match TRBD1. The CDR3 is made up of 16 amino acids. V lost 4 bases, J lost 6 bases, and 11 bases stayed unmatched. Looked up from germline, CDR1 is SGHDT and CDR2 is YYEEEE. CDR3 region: CASSPRGTGIGQPQHF. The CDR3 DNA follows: TGTGCCAGCAGCCCCCGTGGGACAGGGATCGGTCAGCCCCAGCATTTT.

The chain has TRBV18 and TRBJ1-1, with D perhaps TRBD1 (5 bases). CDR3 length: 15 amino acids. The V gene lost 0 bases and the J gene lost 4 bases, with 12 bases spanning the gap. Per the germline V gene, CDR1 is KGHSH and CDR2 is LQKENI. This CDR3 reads CASSPPWGTGTEAFF. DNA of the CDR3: TGTGCCAGCTCACCACCGTGGGGGACTGGCACTGAAGCTTTCTTT.

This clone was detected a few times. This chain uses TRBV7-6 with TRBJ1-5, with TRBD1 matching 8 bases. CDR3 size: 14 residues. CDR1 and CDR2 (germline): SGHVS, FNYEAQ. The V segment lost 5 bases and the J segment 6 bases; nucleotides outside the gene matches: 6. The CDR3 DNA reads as TGTGCCAGCAGCGAGATTGACAGGGGTCAGCCCCAGCATTTT. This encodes CASSEIDRGQPQHF. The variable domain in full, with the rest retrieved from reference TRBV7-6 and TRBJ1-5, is GAGVSQSPRYKVTKRGQDVALRCDPISGHVSLYWYRQALGQGPEFLTYFNYEAQQDKSGLPNDRFSAERPEGSISTLTIQRTEQRDSAMYRCASSEIDRGQPQHFGDGTRLSIL.

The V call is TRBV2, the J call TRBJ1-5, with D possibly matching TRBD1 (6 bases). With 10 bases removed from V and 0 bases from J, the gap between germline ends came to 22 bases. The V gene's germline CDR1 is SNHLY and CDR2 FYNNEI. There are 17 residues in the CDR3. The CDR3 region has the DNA TGTGCCACCAACCCGGGACACCAGGAGGGTAGCAATCAGCCCCAGCATTTT. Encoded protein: CATNPGHQEGSNQPQHF.

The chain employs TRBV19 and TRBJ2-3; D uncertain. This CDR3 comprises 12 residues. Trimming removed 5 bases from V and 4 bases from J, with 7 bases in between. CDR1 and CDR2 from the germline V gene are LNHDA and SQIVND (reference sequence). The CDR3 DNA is TGTGCCAGTAGTTTCCGCGCAGATACGCAGTATTTT. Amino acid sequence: CASSFRADTQYF. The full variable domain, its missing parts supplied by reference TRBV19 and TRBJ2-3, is DGGITQSPKYLFRKEGQNVTLSCEQNLNHDAMYWYRQDPGQGLRLIYYSQIVNDFQKGDIAEGYSVSREKKESFPLTVTSAQKNPTAFYLCASSFRADTQYFGPGTRLTVL.

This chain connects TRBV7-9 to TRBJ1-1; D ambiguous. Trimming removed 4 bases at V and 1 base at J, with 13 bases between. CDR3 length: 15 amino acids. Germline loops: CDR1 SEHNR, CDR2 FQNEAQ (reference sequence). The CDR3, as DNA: TGTGCCAGCAGCTCATCCTCGGAGAGGAACACTGAAGCTTTCTTT. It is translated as CASSSSSERNTEAFF.

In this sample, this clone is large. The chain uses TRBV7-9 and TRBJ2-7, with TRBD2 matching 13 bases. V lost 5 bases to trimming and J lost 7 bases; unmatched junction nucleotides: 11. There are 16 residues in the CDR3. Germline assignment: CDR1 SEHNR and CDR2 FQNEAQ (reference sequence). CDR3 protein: CASSPEGRTSGREQYF. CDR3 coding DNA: TGTGCCAGCAGCCCGGAGGGGCGGACTAGCGGGAGAGAGCAGTACTTC.

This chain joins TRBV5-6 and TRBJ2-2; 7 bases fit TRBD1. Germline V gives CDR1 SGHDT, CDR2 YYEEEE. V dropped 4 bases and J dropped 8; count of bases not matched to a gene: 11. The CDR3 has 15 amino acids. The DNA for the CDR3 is TGTGCCAGCAGCACCCTTCGACAGGGTTCAGGGGAGCTGTTTTTT. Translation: CASSTLRQGSGELFF.

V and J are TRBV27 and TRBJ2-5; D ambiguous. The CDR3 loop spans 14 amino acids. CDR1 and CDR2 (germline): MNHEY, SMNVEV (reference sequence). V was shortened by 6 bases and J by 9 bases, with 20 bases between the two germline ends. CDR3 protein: CASSPGLRVGAQYF. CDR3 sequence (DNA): TGTGCCAGCAGCCCTGGTTTAAGGGTTGGGGCCCAGTACTTC.

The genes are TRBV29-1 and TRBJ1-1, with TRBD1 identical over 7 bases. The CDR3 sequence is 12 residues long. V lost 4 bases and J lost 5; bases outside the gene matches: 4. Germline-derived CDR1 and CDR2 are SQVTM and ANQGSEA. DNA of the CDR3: TGCAGCGTTGCAGGGGGTGGGACTGAAGCTTTCTTT. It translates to CSVAGGGTEAFF.

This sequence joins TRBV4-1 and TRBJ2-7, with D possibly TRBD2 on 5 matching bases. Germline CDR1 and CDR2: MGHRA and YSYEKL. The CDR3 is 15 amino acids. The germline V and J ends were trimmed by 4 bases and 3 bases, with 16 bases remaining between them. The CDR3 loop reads CASSPKSLESYEQYF. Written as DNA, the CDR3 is TGCGCCAGCAGCCCAAAATCACTAGAAAGCTACGAGCAGTACTTC.

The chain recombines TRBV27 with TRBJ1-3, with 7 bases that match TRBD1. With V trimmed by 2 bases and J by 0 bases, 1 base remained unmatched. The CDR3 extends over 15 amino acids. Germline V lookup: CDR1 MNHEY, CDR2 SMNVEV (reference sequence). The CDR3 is CASSLGTDSGNTIYF. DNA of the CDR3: TGTGCCAGCAGTTTAGGGACAGACTCTGGAAACACCATATATTTT.

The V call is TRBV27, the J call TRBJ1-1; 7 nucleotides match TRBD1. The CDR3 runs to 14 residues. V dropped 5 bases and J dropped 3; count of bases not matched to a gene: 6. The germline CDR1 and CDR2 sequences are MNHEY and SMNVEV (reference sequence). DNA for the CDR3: TGTGCCAGCAGTACCGCCCAGGGGGACACTGAAGCTTTCTTT. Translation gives CASSTAQGDTEAFF.

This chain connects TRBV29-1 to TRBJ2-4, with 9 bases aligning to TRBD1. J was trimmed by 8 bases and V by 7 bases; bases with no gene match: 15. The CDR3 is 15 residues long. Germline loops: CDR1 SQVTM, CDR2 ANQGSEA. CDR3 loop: CSGTVTGGNEDIQYF. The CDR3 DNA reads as TGCAGCGGCACGGTGACAGGGGGTAATGAGGACATTCAGTACTTC.

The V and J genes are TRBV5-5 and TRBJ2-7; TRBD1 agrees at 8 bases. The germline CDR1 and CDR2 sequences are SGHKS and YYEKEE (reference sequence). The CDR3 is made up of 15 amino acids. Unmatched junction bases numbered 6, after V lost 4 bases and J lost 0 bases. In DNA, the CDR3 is TGTGCCAGCAGCCGTACAGGGGGTATCTCCTACGAGCAGTACTTC. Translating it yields CASSRTGGISYEQYF.

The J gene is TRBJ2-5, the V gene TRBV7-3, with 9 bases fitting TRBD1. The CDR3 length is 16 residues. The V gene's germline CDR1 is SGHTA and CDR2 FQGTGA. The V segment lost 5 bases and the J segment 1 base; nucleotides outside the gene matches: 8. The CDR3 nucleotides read TGTGCCAGCAGCCAAACCGGGACAGGGCTCCAAGAGACCCAGTACTTC. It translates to CASSQTGTGLQETQYF. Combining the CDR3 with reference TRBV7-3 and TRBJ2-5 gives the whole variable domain GAGVSQTPSNKVTEKGKYVELRCDPISGHTALYWYRQSLGQGPEFLIYFQGTGAADDSGLPNDRFFAVRPEGSVSTLKIQRTERGDSAVYLCASSQTGTGLQETQYFGPGTRLLVL.